The 10 T cell receptor beta chains given below trace back to one sample, sequenced in a study of OX40 agonist ivuxolimab in advanced cancers. Sequencing was performed with immunoSEQ multiplex PCR; in TCRdb, only in-frame clones are kept and a portion is missing. The sample records 99,000 or so clones, under 85% being singletons. This sample comprised CD4+ or CD8+ T cells sorted from blood, obtained in a trial of the OX40 agonist ivuxolimab. The receptor source for this set is an adult with an advanced solid tumor such as melanoma, head and neck, liver or kidney cancer.

This rearrangement joins TRBV6-5 to TRBJ1-3, with a tentative D call TRBD1 (6 bases). Trimming stripped 5 bases from V and 4 bases from J, with 12 bases between. The CDR3 extends over 14 amino acids. Germline V gene sequence: CDR1 MNHEY, CDR2 SVGAGI. CDR3 bases: TGTGCCAGCAGTACCCCCGGGACAGGAAACACCATATATTTT. It translates to CASSTPGTGNTIYF.

The gene calls are TRBV2 and TRBJ2-5; 7 bases are a match to TRBD2. The CDR3 is 16 amino acids. V dropped 2 bases and J dropped 5; count of bases not matched to a gene: 11. Germline values: CDR1 SNHLY, CDR2 FYNNEI. The CDR3 protein is CASSENPSGPRETQYF. The CDR3 coding sequence is TGTGCCAGCAGTGAAAATCCTAGCGGACCTCGGGAGACCCAGTACTTC.

The rearrangement joins TRBV4-3 to TRBJ2-3; 16 positions agree with TRBD2. The trim removed 3 bases at V and 2 bases at J, leaving 5 bases unmatched. The CDR3 spans 18 residues. From germline, CDR1 is LGHNA and CDR2 YSLEER. CDR3 amino acids: CASSHPGLAGGPTDTQYF. CDR3 DNA: TGCGCCAGCAGCCATCCGGGACTAGCGGGGGGGCCCACAGATACGCAGTATTTT.

This rearrangement joins TRBV7-2 to TRBJ2-7; D not resolved. V was cut by 4 bases and J by 1 base, with 11 bases left in between. The CDR3 runs to 14 residues. The germline CDR1 and CDR2 sequences are SGHTA and FQGNSA. The CDR3 sequence: CASSSTTTSYEQYF. DNA for the CDR3: TGTGCCAGCAGCTCGACCACTACTTCCTACGAGCAGTACTTC.

The chain carries TRBV6-1 and TRBJ2-1; 8 bases align to TRBD1. Trimming at V came to 6 bases and at J to 6 bases, leaving 1 base not matched to a gene. CDR1 and CDR2 (germline): MNHNS, SASEGT. The CDR3 is made up of 12 amino acids. This CDR3 reads CASSTGGNEQFF. The CDR3 bases are TGTGCCAGCAGCACAGGGGGCAATGAGCAGTTCTTC.

This chain joins TRBV5-4 and TRBJ1-4; possible D gene TRBD1, 5 bases. This CDR3 is 14 amino acids long. V lost 4 bases and J 5 bases, leaving 12 bases between the germline ends. Germline V gene data show CDR1 as SGHNT and CDR2 as YYREEE (reference sequence). CDR3 sequence: CASSHGGFNEKLFF. The CDR3, as DNA: TGTGCCAGCAGCCACGGGGGGTTCAATGAAAAACTGTTTTTT.

The rearrangement links TRBV5-1 to TRBJ2-2, with TRBD1 identical over 8 bases. Germline CDR1 reads SGHRS; CDR2 reads YFSETQ. Losses at the gene ends were 4 bases for V and 6 bases for J; bases not matched to a gene: 11. The CDR3 consists of 16 residues. The CDR3 sequence: CASSPRQDRVPGELFF. CDR3 nucleotides: TGCGCCAGCAGCCCACGGCAGGACAGGGTTCCCGGGGAGCTGTTTTTT. The whole variable domain, filled in from reference TRBV5-1 and TRBJ2-2, reads KAGVTQTPRYLIKTRGQQVTLSCSPISGHRSVSWYQQTPGQGLQFLFEYFSETQRNKGNFPGRFSGRQFSNSRSEMNVSTLELGDSALYLCASSPRQDRVPGELFFGEGSRLTVL.

The chain joins TRBV2 to TRBJ2-1; tentatively, D is TRBD1 or TRBD2 (6 bases each). CDR3 size: 13 residues. CDR1 SNHLY and CDR2 FYNNEI come from the germline V gene. The V end was cut by 7 bases, the J end by 7 bases, with 14 bases between. In DNA, the CDR3 is TGTGCCAGCAACGGTGGAGGGGGTAATGAGCAGTTCTTC. Amino acid sequence: CASNGGGGNEQFF.

V usage is TRBV10-3 and J usage is TRBJ2-2; D not certain. Deletions cut 0 bases from V and 5 bases from J, with 10 bases between. Germline CDR1 ENHRY, CDR2 SYGVKD. The CDR3 consists of 15 residues. The DNA for the CDR3 is TGTGCCATCAGTGAGTCTGGCGTGGGGACCGGGGAGCTGTTTTTT. Translation gives CAISESGVGTGELFF.

The rearrangement uses TRBV5-1 and TRBJ1-1; D not resolved. Looked up from germline, CDR1 is SGHRS and CDR2 is YFSETQ. The CDR3 consists of 11 residues. The V gene lost 0 bases and the J gene lost 7 bases, with 4 bases spanning the gap. CDR3 DNA: TGCGCCAGCAGCTTGGGCAATGAAGCTTTCTTT. Translated, it gives CASSLGNEAFF.